One T cell receptor beta chain is described in this entry. Its antigen is undetermined. This sample is part of a study of CD8 T cells in ankylosing spondylitis. TCRdb ran MiXCR on the 5' RACE reads and lists one entry per CDR3 protein. The sample has fewer than 450,000 distinct CDR3 sequences, roughly 15% seen once. Study-wide findings and caveats: Apparently characteristic of ankylosing spondylitis blood was a TCR beta motif (about 8 highly homologous variants).

The CDR3 totals 14 residues. V lost 5 bases and J lost 5; bases outside the gene matches: 8. The germline gives CDR1 SEHNR, CDR2 FQNEAQ (reference sequence). The clonotype comes from a male donor with ankylosing spondylitis. Sequenced: blood, either unsorted or a sorted T cell fraction (not recorded which). V and J are TRBV7-9 and TRBJ1-1, with 7 positions matching TRBD1. The CDR3 sequence is CASSRTGSWTEAFF. CDR3 nucleotide sequence: TGTGCCAGCAGCCGGACAGGTTCTTGGACTGAAGCTTTCTTT.